The entry below gives a single T cell receptor beta chain sequence along with its context. Its cognate antigen is unknown. These data are taken from a study of cytomegalovirus exposure and HLA in healthy donors. Study-wide context: Researchers found that under 90% of 300 to 450 genotyped donors fell within the Caucasian-associated ancestry cluster. Study results and caveats: TCR association rates varied by HLA locus in a later analysis, with DRB1 highest and HLA-C lowest. Per published reports, the classifier diagnosed cytomegalovirus status with high specificity and sensitivity.

While unrecorded immune exposures were likely, the donors were nominally healthy when sampled. Both 60 Vbeta primers and 13 Jbeta primers went into the PCR. Measured with immunoSEQ multiplex PCR; TCRdb has only the in-frame clones, and not every one. The sample lists over 150,000 clones; just over 75% were seen once. This CDR3 is 13 amino acids long. In germline, CDR1 is MNHEY, CDR2 SMNVEV (reference sequence). With 3 bases clipped from V and 7 bases from J, the junction kept 5 bases outside the gene matches. This receptor was obtained from a woman aged 60-75 years in good health and CMV-seropositive. This chain joins TRBV27 and TRBJ1-2, with 7 bases identical to TRBD1. Sequenced material: PBMCs. In nucleotides, the CDR3 is TGTGCCAGCAGTTTCGACAGGGCTGCTGGCTACACCTTC. Amino acid sequence: CASSFDRAAGYTF.